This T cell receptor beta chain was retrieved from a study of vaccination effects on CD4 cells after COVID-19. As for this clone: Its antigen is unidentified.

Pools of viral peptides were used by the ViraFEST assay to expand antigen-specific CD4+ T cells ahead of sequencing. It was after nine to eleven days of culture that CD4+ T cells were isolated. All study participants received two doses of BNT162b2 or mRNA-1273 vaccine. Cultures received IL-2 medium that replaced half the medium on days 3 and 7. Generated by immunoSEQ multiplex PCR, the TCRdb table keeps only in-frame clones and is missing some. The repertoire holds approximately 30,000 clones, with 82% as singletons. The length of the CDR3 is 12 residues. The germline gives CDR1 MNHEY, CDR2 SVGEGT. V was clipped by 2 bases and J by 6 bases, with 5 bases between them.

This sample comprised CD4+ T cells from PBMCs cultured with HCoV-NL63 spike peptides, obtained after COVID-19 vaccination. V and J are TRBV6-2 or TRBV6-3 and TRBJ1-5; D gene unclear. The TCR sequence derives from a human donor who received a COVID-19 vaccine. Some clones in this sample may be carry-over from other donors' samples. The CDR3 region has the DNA TGTGCCAGCAGTTACGGGGTTCAGCCCCAGCATTTT. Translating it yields CASSYGVQPQHF.